This passage covers 6 T cell receptor beta chains from one sample sequenced in a study of cytomegalovirus exposure and HLA in healthy donors. The PCR employed 60 Vbeta primers together with 13 Jbeta primers. Generated by immunoSEQ multiplex PCR, the TCRdb table keeps only in-frame clones and is missing some. Its table records over 120,000 clones. Material for sequencing was PBMCs. The receptors stem from a male donor in good health and CMV-seronegative.

The chain joins TRBV27 to TRBJ1-6; 7 bases are a match to TRBD1. CDR1 and CDR2 from the germline V gene are MNHEY and SMNVEV (reference sequence). The CDR3 extends over 13 amino acids. V dropped 6 bases and J dropped 9; count of bases not matched to a gene: 5. The CDR3 loop reads CASSDRVVSPLHF. The CDR3 DNA sequence: TGTGCCAGCAGCGACAGGGTAGTTTCACCCCTCCACTTT.

The chain links TRBV5-6 to TRBJ1-1; D not certain. The CDR3 totals 15 residues. Trimming took 2 bases from V and 1 from J, leaving 12 bases between them. Germline CDR1 reads SGHDT; CDR2 reads YYEEEE. The CDR3 reads CASSFSRLSNTEAFF. The CDR3 DNA reads TGTGCCAGCAGCTTCTCCAGGCTATCGAACACTGAAGCTTTCTTT.

V and J are TRBV28 and TRBJ1-5; 10 bases match TRBD1. The V gene end was trimmed by 4 bases and the J gene end by 7 bases; junction bases not matched to a gene: 7. Germline-derived CDR1 and CDR2 are MDHEN and SYDVKM. The CDR3 sequence is 15 residues long. The CDR3 DNA is TGTGCCAGCAGTTGGGACAGGGGATCCGGGCAGCCCCAGCATTTT. Translated, it gives CASSWDRGSGQPQHF.

V and J are TRBV7-9 and TRBJ2-7, with D tentatively TRBD1 (6 bases). This CDR3 comprises 14 residues. V was trimmed by 2 bases and J by 6 bases, leaving 14 bases between them. CDR1 and CDR2 from the germline V gene are SEHNR and FQNEAQ (reference sequence). The CDR3 sequence is CASSLPQGKAEQYF. The CDR3 nucleotides are TGTGCCAGCAGCTTACCACAGGGTAAGGCCGAGCAGTACTTC.

The chain recombines TRBV5-1 with TRBJ1-2; 7 bases match TRBD1. The ends lost 6 bases at V and 4 bases at J; junction bases unmatched: 21. The CDR3 has 18 amino acids. The germline V gene encodes CDR1 SGHRS and CDR2 YFSETQ. The CDR3 DNA follows: TGCGCCAGCACCATAGGAGGGGGCGCGGCAGCGTCCTCCTATGGCTACACCTTC. Translation gives CASTIGGGAAASSYGYTF.

A remark on this clone: At the DNA level, this CDR3 is encoded by other sequences in the same sample as well. V gene TRBV18 combines with J gene TRBJ1-1; TRBD1 matches 7 bases. The germline gives CDR1 KGHSH, CDR2 LQKENI. After removal of 3 bases from V and 0 bases from J, the junction contained 1 base not matched to a gene. The CDR3 extends over 14 amino acids. For the CDR3, the DNA is TGTGCCAGCTCACCGCAGGGGGTGAACACTGAAGCTTTCTTT. This translates into CASSPQGVNTEAFF.